This T cell receptor beta chain was captured in a study of blood T cell repertoires in COVID-19. Germline CDR1 reads KGHDR; CDR2 reads SFDVKD. The CDR3 runs to 15 residues. V shed 4 bases and J shed 6 bases, with 15 bases lying between them. Participants reported their clinical history, and cohort assignment relied on those reports. Before being deemed recovered, Cohort 3 donors had two negative PCRs, clearance, or symptom resolution. In the original analysis: Scientists estimated how many nucleated cells there were by amplifying reference gene primers. Measured with immunoSEQ multiplex PCR; TCRdb has only the in-frame clones, and not every one. For V, J and clone size, that table is used; D and trimming come from the DNA. The repertoire holds about 120,000 clones, with roughly 84% as singletons. In its sample, this clone was seen a few times.

The sequenced sample consisted of PBMCs or T cells enriched from blood (not recorded which). The receptor comes from a woman in her 30s who had recovered from COVID-19. The rearrangement uses TRBV24-1 and TRBJ1-5, with a weak D call TRBD1 (6 bases). In nucleotides, the CDR3 is TGTGCCACCAGTGACTCCGGGACATTAGGTCAGCCCCAGCATTTT. It is translated as CATSDSGTLGQPQHF.